Presented here are 22 T cell receptor beta chains from one specimen sequenced in a study of T-cell memory formation after mild COVID-19. TCRdb reanalysed the 5' RACE reads using MiXCR and keeps one entry per CDR3 protein. The sample lists 380,000 or so distinct CDR3 sequences; roughly 13% were seen once. Sequencing input: PBMCs or a T cell subset sorted from them (not recorded which). These TCRs come from a man between 18 and 35 years old who had mild COVID-19 (a few samples of this study predate the infection). Cell type and time point are not known.

The sample holds a few counts of this clonotype. CDR3 coding DNA: TGTGCCAGCAGTCCCGCAGGGGCAGATACGCAGTATTTT. Amino acid sequence: CASSPAGADTQYF. V usage is TRBV11-2 and J usage is TRBJ2-3; the D gene is possibly TRBD1 (6 bases). Germline V gives CDR1 SGHAT, CDR2 FQNNGV. The V end lost 6 bases, the J end lost 4 bases, and 11 bases lay between the germline ends. CDR3 length: 13 residues.

This clonotype was recorded many times. This chain connects TRBV6-5 to TRBJ1-2; D not certain. This CDR3 region has 12 residues. V was cut by 10 bases and J by 0 bases, with 9 bases left in between. Germline CDR1 reads MNHEY; CDR2 reads SVGAGI. The DNA of the CDR3 is TGTGCCACTGGTCGGGCTAACTATGGCTACACCTTC. Translating it yields CATGRANYGYTF.

This clonotype was detected only a few times. This sequence joins TRBV9 and TRBJ2-7, with 9 bases identical to TRBD1. CDR3 length: 13 residues. The V gene end was trimmed by 3 bases and the J gene end by 6 bases; junction bases not matched to a gene: 4. Germline V gene data show CDR1 as SGDLS and CDR2 as YYNGEE. DNA for the CDR3: TGTGCCAGCAGCGCCGGGACAGGGCGCGAGCAGTACTTC. It is translated as CASSAGTGREQYF.

This clonotype was picked up a small number of times. This chain links TRBV7-3 with TRBJ2-6; D not resolved. Germline CDR1 SGHTA, CDR2 FQGTGA. V was pared by 2 bases and J by 1 base, with 6 bases between. This CDR3 contains 15 residues. The CDR3 DNA reads TGTGCCAGCAGCTTAGGGCGTTCTGGGGCCAACGTCCTGACTTTC. It yields the protein CASSLGRSGANVLTF.

This clonotype was found a few times. The chain uses TRBV4-2 and TRBJ2-7; perhaps D is TRBD1 or TRBD2 (5 bases each). This CDR3 is built from 16 residues. Germline V gene lookup returns CDR1 LGHNA and CDR2 YNFKEQ. Deletions cut 3 bases from V and 3 bases from J, with 18 bases between. CDR3 in amino acids: CASSQARGQRNYEQYF. The CDR3 bases are TGTGCCAGCAGCCAGGCGAGGGGTCAGAGAAACTACGAGCAGTACTTC.

This clonotype was seen a handful of times. This rearrangement joins TRBV5-6 to TRBJ2-7, with 7 bases that match TRBD2. Germline CDR1 reads SGHDT; CDR2 reads YYEEEE. CDR3 length equals 14 residues. J was trimmed by 0 bases and V by 7 bases; bases with no gene match: 7. The CDR3, as DNA: TGTGCCAGCGGACTGCGGGGGACCTCCTACGAGCAGTACTTC. This encodes CASGLRGTSYEQYF.

At least ten counts were recorded for this clonotype. The chain uses TRBV28 and TRBJ1-5; the D is unclear. Germline-derived CDR1 and CDR2 are MDHEN and SYDVKM. The CDR3 extends over 14 amino acids. The V end lost 5 bases, the J end lost 4 bases, and 12 bases lay between the germline ends. The CDR3 sequence: CASSPVAGNQPQHF. In nucleotides, the CDR3 is TGTGCCAGCAGTCCCGTAGCAGGAAATCAGCCCCAGCATTTT.

This clonotype has just a few counts. The V gene is TRBV29-1, the J gene TRBJ2-5; 7 bases fit TRBD2. The CDR3 totals 14 residues. Germline assignment: CDR1 SQVTM and CDR2 ANQGSEA. The V gene end was trimmed by 3 bases and the J gene end by 0 bases; junction bases not matched to a gene: 4. The CDR3 spells CSVDRRGNQETQYF. The DNA of the CDR3 is TGCAGCGTTGATAGGCGGGGGAACCAAGAGACCCAGTACTTC. Based on the CDR3 plus reference TRBV29-1 and TRBJ2-5, the full variable domain is SAVISQKPSRDICQRGTSLTIQCQVDSQVTMMFWYRQQPGQSLTLIATANQGSEATYESGFVIDKFPISRPNLTFSTLTVSNMSPEDSSIYLCSVDRRGNQETQYFGPGTRLLVL.

In this sample, this clonotype turned up many times. The J gene is TRBJ2-5, the V gene TRBV12-3 or TRBV12-4; the D is unclear. V was cut by 3 bases and J by 3 bases, with 8 bases left in between. CDR3 length: 13 residues. CDR3 DNA: TGTGCCAGCAGTTTGTCAGAGAAAGAGACCCAGTACTTC. Protein: CASSLSEKETQYF.

This clonotype has more than one count but fewer than ten. This sequence joins TRBV6-5 and TRBJ2-5; 8 bases fit TRBD2. V shed 7 bases and J 1 base; nucleotides not matched to a gene: 8. There are 15 residues in the CDR3. In germline, CDR1 is MNHEY, CDR2 SVGAGI. The CDR3: CASKASGGLQETQYF. The CDR3 DNA follows: TGTGCCAGCAAGGCGAGCGGGGGCCTCCAAGAGACCCAGTACTTC.

This clonotype was seen a few times. The rearrangement links TRBV7-9 to TRBJ1-2, with D possibly matching TRBD1 (6 bases). Per the germline V gene, CDR1 is SEHNR and CDR2 is FQNEAQ (reference sequence). This CDR3 contains 11 residues. V gave up 5 bases and J gave up 6 bases, with 7 bases separating them. For the CDR3, the DNA is TGTGCCAGCAGCCAGGGGCATGGCTACACCTTC. The encoded protein is CASSQGHGYTF.

DNA for the CDR3: TGTGCCAGCAGAAACGGGCCTTCTGGGGCCAACGTCCTGACTTTC. Protein product: CASRNGPSGANVLTF. The J gene is TRBJ2-6, the V gene TRBV14; D not resolved. This CDR3 spans 15 amino acids. Looked up from germline, CDR1 is SGHDN and CDR2 is FVKESK. V dropped 6 bases and J dropped 1 base, with 10 bases sitting between them.

J is TRBJ2-7 and V is TRBV10-2, with 9 nucleotides matching TRBD2. This CDR3 is 13 amino acids long. Germline V gene sequence: CDR1 WSHSY, CDR2 SAAADI. V was pared by 10 bases and J by 2 bases, with 6 bases of the junction left unmatched. CDR3 sequence: CATSVAGAYEQYV. CDR3 nucleotide sequence: TGCGCCACCTCCGTAGCGGGGGCCTACGAGCAGTACGTC.

This clonotype was recorded a few times. As DNA, the CDR3 is TGTGCCAGCAGCTACGACAGGGGGGGTACCGGGGAGCTGTTTTTT. It is translated as CASSYDRGGTGELFF. The chain is built from TRBV7-2 and TRBJ2-2; 9 bases are shared with TRBD1. This CDR3 region has 15 residues. CDR1 and CDR2 from the germline V gene are SGHTA and FQGNSA. Germline trimming cut 4 bases from V and 5 bases from J; bases unmatched to any gene: 5.

The chain carries TRBV7-6 and TRBJ2-2; 8 bases align to TRBD1. V shed 5 bases, J shed 6 bases, and the junction held 8 bases outside the gene matches. Germline CDR1 SGHVS, CDR2 FNYEAQ. The CDR3 has 15 residues. Here the CDR3 reads CASSEPGQGAGELFF. CDR3 nucleotide sequence: TGTGCCAGCAGCGAGCCAGGACAGGGCGCCGGGGAGCTGTTTTTT.

This clonotype was observed a few times. The chain carries TRBV4-3 and TRBJ1-2; possibly TRBD1 for D (6 bases). The germline gives CDR1 LGHNA, CDR2 YSLEER. V lost 5 bases, J lost 8 bases, and 21 bases lay in between. The CDR3 totals 15 residues. Here the CDR3 DNA reads TGCGCCAGCAGCTCAGCCAAGGGGGTCTTGGAGGGCTACACCTTC. It specifies CASSSAKGVLEGYTF.

The rearrangement uses TRBV12-3 or TRBV12-4 and TRBJ2-7; 8 bases match TRBD2. This CDR3 is built from 13 residues. The ends lost 1 base at V and 6 bases at J; junction bases unmatched: 2. CDR3 DNA sequence: TGTGCCAGCAGTTTAGTTCGGGGGGGCGAGCAGTACTTC. It codes for CASSLVRGGEQYF.

This clonotype was counted between two and nine times. The chain has TRBV27 and TRBJ2-7; maybe TRBD2 (5 bases). Trimming pared 3 bases from V and 0 bases from J, leaving 12 bases between. Germline CDR1 MNHEY, CDR2 SMNVEV (reference sequence). This CDR3 comprises 15 residues. CDR3 nucleotides: TGTGCCAGCAGTTTTAGGATCGAGGGCTCCTACGAGCAGTACTTC. It is translated as CASSFRIEGSYEQYF.

This clonotype appeared a single time. CDR3 coding DNA: TGTGCCAGCAGCCAAGATAGGGGCAGGACAGGGAGTCGTGCAGATACGCAGTATTTT. Residues: CASSQDRGRTGSRADTQYF. The chain joins TRBV3-1 to TRBJ2-3, with 8 bases lining up with TRBD1. CDR3 length equals 19 residues. V shed 0 bases, J shed 4 bases, and the junction held 15 bases outside the gene matches. CDR1 and CDR2 from the germline V gene are LGHDT and YNNKEL (reference sequence).

The CDR3 DNA sequence: TGTGCCAGCAGTTTAGACGTTGTAAGCAATCAGCCCCAGCATTTT. Translation: CASSLDVVSNQPQHF. The V and J genes are TRBV12-3 or TRBV12-4 and TRBJ1-5; D ambiguous. There are 15 residues in the CDR3. The germline V and J ends were trimmed by 1 base and 1 base, with 8 bases remaining between them.

This clonotype was counted only a few times. This chain links TRBV7-9 with TRBJ2-1, with D possibly matching TRBD1 (5 bases). The V gene lost 1 base and the J gene lost 6 bases, with 16 bases spanning the gap. Per germline, CDR1 SEHNR and CDR2 FQNEAQ (reference sequence). The CDR3 is made up of 16 amino acids. The CDR3 sequence: CASSLGTLTLTNEQFF. The DNA of the CDR3 is TGTGCCAGCAGCTTAGGGACACTAACTTTAACCAATGAGCAGTTCTTC.

In its sample, this clonotype was seen many times. No conserved phenylalanine or tryptophan ends this CDR3, so it is likely a read error. The DNA is left out, because the CDR3 cannot be placed on it with certainty; the CDR3 is given as TCRdb lists it. The chain employs TRBV20-1 and TRBJ2-7; the D call TRBD2 from the table was never checked on the DNA. The CDR3 comprises 10 residues, both ends counted. In germline, CDR1 is DFQATT, CDR2 SNEGSKA (reference sequence). The CDR3 is CSARVGGGTL.